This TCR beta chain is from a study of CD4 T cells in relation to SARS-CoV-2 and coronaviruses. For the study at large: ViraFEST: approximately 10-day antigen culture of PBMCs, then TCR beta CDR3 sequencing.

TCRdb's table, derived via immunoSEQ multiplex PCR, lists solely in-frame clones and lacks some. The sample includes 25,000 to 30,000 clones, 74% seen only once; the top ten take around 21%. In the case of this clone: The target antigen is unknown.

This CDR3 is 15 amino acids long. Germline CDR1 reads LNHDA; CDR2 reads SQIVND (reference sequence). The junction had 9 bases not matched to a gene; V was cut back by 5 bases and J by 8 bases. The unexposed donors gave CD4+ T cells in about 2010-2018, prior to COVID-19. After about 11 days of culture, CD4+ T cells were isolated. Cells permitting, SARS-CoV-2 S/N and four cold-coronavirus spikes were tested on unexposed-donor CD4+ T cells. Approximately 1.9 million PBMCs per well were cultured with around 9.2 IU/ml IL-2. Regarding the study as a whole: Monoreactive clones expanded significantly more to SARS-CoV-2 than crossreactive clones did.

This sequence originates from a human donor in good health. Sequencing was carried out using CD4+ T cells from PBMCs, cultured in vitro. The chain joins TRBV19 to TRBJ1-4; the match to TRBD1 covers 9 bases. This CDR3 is CASSPRTGEREKLFF. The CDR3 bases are TGTGCCAGTAGTCCCAGGACAGGGGAGAGAGAAAAACTGTTTTTT.